Below, 32 T cell receptor beta chains from the same sample are listed, as sequenced in a study of shared clonotypes between healthy human individuals. Only in-frame clones appear in the TCRdb table, and some are missing; sequencing was by immunoSEQ multiplex PCR. The sample lists over 800,000 clones, around 93% occurring once. CD45RO-negative CD8 cells positively selected for CCR7 made up the naive population, which excluded terminally differentiated effector memory CD45RA+ cells. The sequencing sample was made of naive CD8+ T cells sorted from blood. The receptors stem from a man in his thirties or forties in good health.

The table lists this clone with a count of one. The chain employs TRBV5-1 and TRBJ2-7, with TRBD1 matching 9 bases. This CDR3 is built from 18 residues. The J segment lost 0 bases and the V segment lost 4 bases, leaving 14 bases of the junction unmatched. Germline V CDR1 and CDR2: SGHRS, YFSETQ. CDR3 amino acids: CASSRTGVLRFASYEQYF. CDR3 nucleotide sequence: TGCGCCAGCAGCCGGACAGGGGTTCTACGTTTCGCCTCCTACGAGCAGTACTTC.

The gene calls are TRBV29-1 and TRBJ2-7; D remains ambiguous. V was trimmed by 4 bases and J by 0 bases, leaving 10 bases between them. Germline V CDR1 and CDR2: SQVTM, ANQGSEA. The CDR3 loop spans 13 amino acids. CDR3 nucleotide sequence: TGCAGCGTTGTGACTGCCCTCTCCTACGAGCAGTACTTC. It codes for CSVVTALSYEQYF.

This clone appeared a single time. The chain uses TRBV7-8 and TRBJ2-7, with unresolved D. The CDR3 extends over 13 amino acids. V was trimmed by 10 bases and J by 2 bases, leaving 15 bases between them. Looked up from germline, CDR1 is SGHVS and CDR2 is FQNEAQ. This CDR3 is CATRTLGAYEQYF. The CDR3 DNA is TGTGCCACCCGGACCCTAGGCGCCTACGAGCAGTACTTC. The whole variable domain, remainder taken from reference TRBV7-8 and TRBJ2-7, is GAGVSQSPRYKVAKRGQDVALRCDPISGHVSLFWYQQALGQGPEFLTYFQNEAQLDKSGLPSDRFFAERPEGSVSTLKIQRTQQEDSAVYLCATRTLGAYEQYFGPGTRLTVT.

The chain joins TRBV5-6 to TRBJ2-1; D gene ambiguous. Germline-derived CDR1 and CDR2 are SGHDT and YYEEEE. There are 15 residues in the CDR3. Trimming left V 4 bases short and J 6 bases short, with 17 bases between. CDR3 residues: CASSGPAERGNEQFF. The CDR3 DNA reads as TGTGCCAGCAGCGGGCCGGCGGAGCGAGGCAATGAGCAGTTCTTC.

The genes are TRBV5-1 and TRBJ2-7; D remains ambiguous. The CDR3 sequence is 12 residues long. Germline V lookup: CDR1 SGHRS, CDR2 YFSETQ. The V end was cut by 4 bases, the J end by 0 bases, with 5 bases between. As DNA, the CDR3 is TGCGCCAGCAGCGGGGACTCCTACGAGCAGTACTTC. It codes for CASSGDSYEQYF.

The J gene is TRBJ2-4, the V gene TRBV14; 8 positions agree with TRBD2. The CDR3 consists of 15 residues. V lost 4 bases and J lost 4; bases outside the gene matches: 6. Per the germline V gene, CDR1 is SGHDN and CDR2 is FVKESK. As DNA, the CDR3 is TGTGCCAGCAGCCCTATAGCGGGGTCTAAAAACATTCAGTACTTC. As protein: CASSPIAGSKNIQYF.

The gene calls are TRBV9 and TRBJ2-6; weak D call: TRBD1 (6 bases). The ends were cut back, 5 bases at V and 2 bases at J, with 14 bases in the middle. CDR1 and CDR2 from the germline V gene are SGDLS and YYNGEE. The CDR3 contains 16 residues. The CDR3 loop reads CASSRKQGPGANVLTF. The DNA of the CDR3 is TGTGCCAGCAGTCGTAAACAGGGACCTGGGGCCAACGTCCTGACTTTC. The full variable domain, its missing parts supplied by reference TRBV9 and TRBJ2-6, is DSGVTQTPKHLITATGQRVTLRCSPRSGDLSVYWYQQSLDQGLQFLIQYYNGEERAKGNILERFSAQQFPDLHSELNLSSLELGDSALYFCASSRKQGPGANVLTFGAGSRLTVL.

The rearrangement joins TRBV7-9 to TRBJ2-1; 9 nucleotides line up with TRBD2. Germline trimming cut 2 bases from V and 6 bases from J; bases unmatched to any gene: 8. The CDR3 covers 16 residues. The germline CDR1 and CDR2 sequences are SEHNR and FQNEAQ (reference sequence). For the CDR3, the DNA is TGTGCCAGCAGCTTAAGCTTGCGGGAGGGTGGCAATGAGCAGTTCTTC. The encoded protein is CASSLSLREGGNEQFF.

V usage is TRBV5-4 and J usage is TRBJ2-6, with 8 bases lining up with TRBD1. CDR3 length: 18 residues. Germline V CDR1 and CDR2: SGHNT, YYREEE (reference sequence). Germline trimming cut 4 bases from V and 2 bases from J; bases unmatched to any gene: 11. CDR3: CASSDDRGWGTGANVLTF. In DNA form, the CDR3 reads TGTGCCAGCAGCGACGACAGGGGTTGGGGTACTGGGGCCAACGTCCTGACTTTC.

The CDR3 protein is CASSLFPSAGHQETQYF. The CDR3 nucleotides read TGTGCCAGCAGCTTATTCCCCTCGGCAGGGCACCAAGAGACCCAGTACTTC. The chain joins TRBV7-9 to TRBJ2-5, with D possibly being TRBD1 (5 bases). The CDR3 covers 17 residues. V dropped 2 bases and J dropped 0 bases, with 16 bases sitting between them. The germline CDR1 and CDR2 sequences are SEHNR and FQNEAQ (reference sequence).

The V call is TRBV6-1, the J call TRBJ2-1; 8 bases are shared with TRBD2. This CDR3 region has 15 residues. V trimming: 6 bases; J trimming: 1 base; junction bases outside the gene matches: 5. CDR1 and CDR2 from the germline V gene are MNHNS and SASEGT. CDR3 loop: CASRERERSYNEQFF. DNA for the CDR3: TGTGCCAGCAGGGAGCGGGAGAGGTCCTACAATGAGCAGTTCTTC.

The chain combines TRBV30 with TRBJ2-3, with D perhaps being TRBD1 or TRBD2 (5 bases each). The germline gives CDR1 GTSNPN, CDR2 SVGIG (reference sequence). The CDR3 spans 14 residues. The V gene lost 2 bases and the J gene lost 6 bases, with 15 bases spanning the gap. This CDR3 is CAWSKGTGIDTQYF. The CDR3 coding sequence is TGTGCCTGGAGTAAGGGGACGGGGATCGATACGCAGTATTTT.

The chain employs TRBV28 and TRBJ1-3, with 7 nucleotides matching TRBD1. Trimming cost V 4 bases and J 0 bases; bases outside gene matches: 6. The CDR3 has 16 amino acids. Germline CDR1 reads MDHEN; CDR2 reads SYDVKM. The CDR3 sequence is CASSYLTGDSGNTIYF. For the CDR3, the DNA is TGTGCCAGCAGTTACCTAACAGGGGACTCTGGAAACACCATATATTTT. The full variable domain, in which reference TRBV28 and TRBJ1-3 provide the parts outside the CDR3, is DVKVTQSSRYLVKRTGEKVFLECVQDMDHENMFWYRQDPGLGLRLIYFSYDVKMKEKGDIPEGYSVSREKKERFSLILESASTNQTSMYLCASSYLTGDSGNTIYFGEGSWLTVV.

The gene calls are TRBV25-1 and TRBJ2-3; possibly TRBD1 or TRBD2 for D (6 bases each). Looked up from germline, CDR1 is MGHDK and CDR2 is SYGVNS. The CDR3 length is 15 residues. V was trimmed by 0 bases and J by 4 bases, leaving 11 bases between them. The CDR3 bases are TGTGCCAGCAGTGAATACGGGGGCAGAGCAGATACGCAGTATTTT. This sequence encodes CASSEYGGRADTQYF.

The gene calls are TRBV4-2 and TRBJ2-4; 7 positions match TRBD2. Germline V lookup: CDR1 LGHNA, CDR2 YNFKEQ. V was clipped by 0 bases and J by 8 bases; unmatched bases: 7. The CDR3 length is 15 residues. The CDR3 region has the DNA TGTGCCAGCAGCCAAGATAAAGGCGGGAGTTACATTCAGTACTTC. This encodes CASSQDKGGSYIQYF.

The J gene is TRBJ2-2, the V gene TRBV29-1; 8 nucleotides match TRBD1. CDR1 and CDR2 (germline): SQVTM, ANQGSEA. This CDR3 has 13 residues. V lost 7 bases and J lost 3; bases outside the gene matches: 4. CDR3 nucleotide sequence: TGCAGCGGGACAGGGTTCGACACCGGGGAGCTGTTTTTT. This translates into CSGTGFDTGELFF.

The chain joins TRBV7-3 to TRBJ2-1; TRBD1 agrees at 11 bases. After removal of 3 bases from V and 5 bases from J, the junction contained 12 bases not matched to a gene. The CDR3 covers 18 residues. Per the germline V gene, CDR1 is SGHTA and CDR2 is FQGTGA. The CDR3 region is CASSFSSDGQGANNEQFF. CDR3 nucleotide sequence: TGTGCCAGCAGCTTTTCGTCGGACGGACAGGGGGCGAACAATGAGCAGTTCTTC.

V is TRBV5-1 and J is TRBJ2-3; D is unresolved. V lost 4 bases and J lost 1, with 10 bases in between. CDR1 SGHRS and CDR2 YFSETQ come from the germline V gene. The CDR3 has 14 amino acids. CDR3 coding DNA: TGCGCCAGCAGCCCTTTTGGTGGCACAGATACGCAGTATTTT. This encodes CASSPFGGTDTQYF.

This chain joins TRBV30 and TRBJ2-1; tentatively, D is TRBD1 (6 bases). In germline, CDR1 is GTSNPN, CDR2 SVGIG (reference sequence). CDR3 length equals 14 residues. Trimming pared 5 bases from V and 4 bases from J, leaving 15 bases between. CDR3 sequence (DNA): TGTGCCTGGGGGACCGGGACAAATTACAATGAGCAGTTCTTC. Translating gives CAWGTGTNYNEQFF.

This clone was detected only once. The chain couples TRBV4-3 to TRBJ2-1; D remains unclear. This CDR3 spans 14 amino acids. The V gene's germline CDR1 is LGHNA and CDR2 YSLEER. V lost 0 bases, J lost 2 bases, and 5 bases lay in between. CDR3 region: CASSQETTYNEQFF. DNA for the CDR3: TGCGCCAGCAGCCAAGAAACTACCTACAATGAGCAGTTCTTC.

The J gene is TRBJ1-4, the V gene TRBV7-9, with no clear D. Trimming took off 3 bases at V and 0 bases at J, with 8 bases between the two ends. CDR1 and CDR2 from the germline V gene are SEHNR and FQNEAQ (reference sequence). This CDR3 is built from 15 residues. CDR3: CASSFGSATNEKLFF. CDR3 nucleotide sequence: TGTGCCAGCAGCTTTGGCAGTGCAACTAATGAAAAACTGTTTTTT.

This chain uses TRBV6-1 with TRBJ1-1; D is perhaps TRBD1 (5 bases). Per the germline V gene, CDR1 is MNHNS and CDR2 is SASEGT. This CDR3 region has 15 residues. Trimming took 2 bases from V and 1 from J, leaving 11 bases between them. The DNA for the CDR3 is TGTGCCAGCAGTGAAACCGACAGATCGAACACTGAAGCTTTCTTT. This encodes CASSETDRSNTEAFF.

This sequence joins TRBV4-1 and TRBJ1-1; D gene unclear. The V end was cut by 2 bases, the J end by 0 bases, with 10 bases between. Germline lookup yields CDR1 MGHRA and CDR2 YSYEKL. This CDR3 spans 15 amino acids. The CDR3 DNA reads as TGCGCCAGCAGCCAATCCCCCAGGTTGAACACTGAAGCTTTCTTT. As protein: CASSQSPRLNTEAFF.

The gene calls are TRBV28 and TRBJ2-5; D ambiguous. CDR3 length: 12 amino acids. V was shortened by 3 bases and J by 3 bases, with 5 bases between the two germline ends. CDR1 is MDHEN, CDR2 SYDVKM, per germline. DNA of the CDR3: TGTGCCAGCAGTTTCCGGGAAGAGACCCAGTACTTC. Protein: CASSFREETQYF.

The chain joins TRBV5-1 to TRBJ2-3; TRBD2 matches at 12 bases. The germline V gene encodes CDR1 SGHRS and CDR2 YFSETQ. This CDR3 contains 15 residues. V was pared by 3 bases and J by 4 bases, with 3 bases of the junction left unmatched. The CDR3 sequence is CASSSTSGSSDTQYF. The CDR3 DNA reads as TGCGCCAGCAGCTCGACTAGCGGGAGTTCAGATACGCAGTATTTT.

The chain carries TRBV18 and TRBJ2-2, with D tentatively TRBD1 (7 bases). Germline assignment: CDR1 KGHSH and CDR2 LQKENI. V lost 5 bases and J lost 0, with 13 bases in between. CDR3 length: 16 amino acids. CDR3 amino acids: CASSSRGETNTGELFF. The CDR3 coding sequence is TGTGCCAGCTCATCCAGGGGGGAAACGAACACCGGGGAGCTGTTTTTT.

The CDR3 DNA follows: TGTGCCAGAAGCTTAAGGGGTACTAGCGGTATACTGGGGGGAAATGAGCAGTTCTTC. Translation: CARSLRGTSGILGGNEQFF. This chain connects TRBV7-5 to TRBJ2-1; the table's D call, TRBD2, was not checked against the DNA. TRBV7-5 is marked as a pseudogene. This CDR3 is 19 amino acids long.

This chain links TRBV5-1 with TRBJ2-3; D possibly corresponds to TRBD2 (6 bases). Germline CDR1 and CDR2: SGHRS and YFSETQ. The V end lost 2 bases, the J end lost 2 bases, and 9 bases lay between the germline ends. This CDR3 is built from 14 residues. The CDR3 DNA follows: TGCGCCAGCAGCTTTGGGACTTCCACAGATACGCAGTATTTT. Its translation is CASSFGTSTDTQYF. The variable domain in full, completed from reference TRBV5-1 and TRBJ2-3, reads KAGVTQTPRYLIKTRGQQVTLSCSPISGHRSVSWYQQTPGQGLQFLFEYFSETQRNKGNFPGRFSGRQFSNSRSEMNVSTLELGDSALYLCASSFGTSTDTQYFGPGTRLTVL.

This sequence joins TRBV27 and TRBJ1-4; possible D gene TRBD1, 6 bases. The CDR3 length is 16 residues. Germline V lookup: CDR1 MNHEY, CDR2 SMNVEV (reference sequence). Trimming took off 4 bases at V and 10 bases at J, with 22 bases between the two ends. CDR3 protein: CASSSDTGTRWGKLFF. CDR3 nucleotide sequence: TGTGCCAGCAGTTCGGATACCGGGACACGATGGGGAAAACTGTTTTTT.

On this clone itself: Other nucleotide sequences from this sample produce the same CDR3. The chain links TRBV27 to TRBJ2-7; TRBD1 is a possible D gene (5 bases). The CDR3 length is 13 residues. Trimming left V 3 bases short and J 2 bases short, with 8 bases between. The germline V gene encodes CDR1 MNHEY and CDR2 SMNVEV (reference sequence). The CDR3 DNA sequence: TGTGCCAGCAGTTTGACAGACACCTACGAGCAGTACTTC. Translated, it gives CASSLTDTYEQYF.

The chain links TRBV10-1 to TRBJ1-1, with unresolved D. Germline V gene data show CDR1 as WNHNN and CDR2 as SYGVQD (reference sequence). Trimming removed 0 bases from V and 3 bases from J, with 5 bases in between. The CDR3 runs 13 residues. The CDR3, as DNA: TGCGCCAGCAGTGAGTCCCTAGACACTGAAGCTTTCTTT. Translated, it gives CASSESLDTEAFF.

This clone was found once. The genes are TRBV27 and TRBJ2-7; 7 nucleotides agree with TRBD1. Germline V CDR1 and CDR2: MNHEY, SMNVEV (reference sequence). The junction had 9 bases not matched to a gene; V was cut back by 5 bases and J by 5 bases. The CDR3 runs to 14 residues. The chain's CDR3 is CASSADRTGDEQYF. In DNA form, the CDR3 reads TGTGCCAGCAGTGCCGACAGGACAGGCGACGAGCAGTACTTC.